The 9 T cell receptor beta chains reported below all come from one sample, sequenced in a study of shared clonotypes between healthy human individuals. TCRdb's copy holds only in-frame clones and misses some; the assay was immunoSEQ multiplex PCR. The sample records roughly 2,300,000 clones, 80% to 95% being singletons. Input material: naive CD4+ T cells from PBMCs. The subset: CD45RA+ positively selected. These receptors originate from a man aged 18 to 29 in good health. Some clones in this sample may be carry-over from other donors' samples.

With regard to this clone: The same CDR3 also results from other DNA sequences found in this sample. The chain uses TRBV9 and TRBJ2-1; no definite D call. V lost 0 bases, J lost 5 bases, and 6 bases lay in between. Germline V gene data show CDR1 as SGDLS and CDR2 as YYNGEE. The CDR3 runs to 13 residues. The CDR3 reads CASSVGTHNEQFF. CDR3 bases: TGTGCCAGCAGCGTAGGTACCCACAATGAGCAGTTCTTC.

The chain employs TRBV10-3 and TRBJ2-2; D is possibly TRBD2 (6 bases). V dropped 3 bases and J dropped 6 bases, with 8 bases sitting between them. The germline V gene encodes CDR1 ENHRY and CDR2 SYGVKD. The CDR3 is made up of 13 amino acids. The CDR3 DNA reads TGTGCCATCAGTGAAGGAGGGGCCGGGGAGCTGTTTTTT. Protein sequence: CAISEGGAGELFF.

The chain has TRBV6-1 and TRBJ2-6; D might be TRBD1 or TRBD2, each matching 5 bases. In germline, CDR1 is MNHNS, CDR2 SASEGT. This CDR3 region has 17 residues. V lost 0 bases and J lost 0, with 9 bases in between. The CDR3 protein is CASSEAGTGSGANVLTF. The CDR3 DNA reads TGTGCCAGCAGTGAAGCCGGGACGGGCTCTGGGGCCAACGTCCTGACTTTC.

The DNA for the CDR3 is TGTGCCAGCAGCGGGCTAGCGGGACCCCAAGAGACCCAGTACTTC. This sequence encodes CASSGLAGPQETQYF. The V and J genes are TRBV9 and TRBJ2-5, with 9 bases lining up with TRBD2. CDR3 length: 15 amino acids. Trimming at V came to 3 bases and at J to 1 base, leaving 4 bases not matched to a gene. CDR1 is SGDLS and CDR2 is YYNGEE in the germline V gene.

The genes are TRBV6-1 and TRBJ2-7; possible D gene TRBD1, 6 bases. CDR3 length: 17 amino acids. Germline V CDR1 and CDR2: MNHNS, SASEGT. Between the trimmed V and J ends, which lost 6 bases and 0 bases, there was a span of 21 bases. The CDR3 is CASRERGSTGYSYEQYF. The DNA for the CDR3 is TGTGCCAGCAGGGAAAGGGGCTCAACAGGGTACTCCTACGAGCAGTACTTC.

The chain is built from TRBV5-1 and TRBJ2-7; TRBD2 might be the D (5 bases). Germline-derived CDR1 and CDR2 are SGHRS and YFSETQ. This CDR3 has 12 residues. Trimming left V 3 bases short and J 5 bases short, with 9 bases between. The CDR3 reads CASSYPGNEQYF. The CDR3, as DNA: TGCGCCAGCAGCTACCCCGGGAACGAGCAGTACTTC.

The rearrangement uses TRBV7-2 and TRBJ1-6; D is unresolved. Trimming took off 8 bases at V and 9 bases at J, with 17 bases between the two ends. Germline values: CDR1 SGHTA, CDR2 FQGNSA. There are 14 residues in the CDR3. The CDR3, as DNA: TGTGCCAGCGGAGAGACGGGTTGGGGTTCACCCCTCCACTTT. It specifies CASGETGWGSPLHF.

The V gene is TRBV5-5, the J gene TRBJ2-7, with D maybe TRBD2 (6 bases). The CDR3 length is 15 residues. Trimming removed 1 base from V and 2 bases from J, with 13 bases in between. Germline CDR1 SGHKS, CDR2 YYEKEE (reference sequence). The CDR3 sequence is CASSLMGGVTYEQYF. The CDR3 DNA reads TGTGCCAGCAGCTTGATGGGCGGGGTTACCTACGAGCAGTACTTC.

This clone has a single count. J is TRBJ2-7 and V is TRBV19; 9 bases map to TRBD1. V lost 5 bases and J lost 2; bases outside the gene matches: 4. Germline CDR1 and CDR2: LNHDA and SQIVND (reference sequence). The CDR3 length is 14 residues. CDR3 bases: TGTGCCAGTAGTGCCCGGGACAGGGCCTACGAGCAGTACTTC. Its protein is CASSARDRAYEQYF.